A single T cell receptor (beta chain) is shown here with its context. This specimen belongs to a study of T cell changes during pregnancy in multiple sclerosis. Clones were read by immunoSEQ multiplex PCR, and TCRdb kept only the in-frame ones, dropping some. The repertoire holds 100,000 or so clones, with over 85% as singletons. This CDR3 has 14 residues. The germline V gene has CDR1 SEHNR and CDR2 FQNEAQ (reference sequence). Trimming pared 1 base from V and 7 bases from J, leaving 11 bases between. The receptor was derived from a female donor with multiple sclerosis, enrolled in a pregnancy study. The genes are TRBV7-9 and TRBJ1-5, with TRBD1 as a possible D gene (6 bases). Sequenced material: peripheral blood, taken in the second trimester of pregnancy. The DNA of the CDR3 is TGTGCCAGCAGCTTAGGAGCAGGGGAGCAGCCCCAGCATTTT. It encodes CASSLGAGEQPQHF.